This T cell receptor (beta chain) is from a study of tumor-infiltrating lymphocytes in localized non-small cell lung cancer. This CDR3 is built from 14 residues. V was clipped by 6 bases and J by 2 bases, with 13 bases between them. Per germline, CDR1 SNHLY and CDR2 FYNNEI. As to this clone: Antigen: not known.

The protocol was immunoSEQ multiplex PCR, while the TCRdb copy is restricted to in-frame clones and leaves out a portion. The sample carries about 10,000 clones, 60% to 80% recorded once. General study points: Tumor T-cell fraction was not associated with recurrence-free survival. Technical variation could not be separated from intratumor heterogeneity here. Available tissue quantity limited TCR sequencing to a patient subset. T-cell fraction did not differ between immunotypes IM1 and IM2.

The sample comprised lung tumor tissue. The origin of this receptor is a human donor with non-small cell lung cancer. The chain has TRBV2 and TRBJ1-1; perhaps TRBD1 as D (6 bases). The DNA of the CDR3 is TGTGCCAGCAGAAAGGACAGACAAAACACTGAAGCTTTCTTT. It encodes CASRKDRQNTEAFF. Full variable domain (rest looked up from reference TRBV2 and TRBJ1-1): EPEVTQTPSHQVTQMGQEVILRCVPISNHLYFYWYRQILGQKVEFLVSFYNNEISEKSEIFDDQFSVERPDGSNFTLKIRSTKLEDSAMYFCASRKDRQNTEAFFGQGTRLTVV.